A selection of T cell receptor beta chains follows, all from one sample in a study of blood T cell repertoires in COVID-19. This table comes from immunoSEQ multiplex PCR, and its TCRdb copy is limited to in-frame clones, with some not included. The sample lists a few hundred thousand clones; over 75% were seen once. Specimen: PBMCs or T cells enriched from blood (not recorded which). Receptors originate from a man aged 35 to 55 in a cohort exposed to, infected with or recovered from COVID-19 (not recorded which). CDR3s include the opening cysteine and the closing phenylalanine or tryptophan. The D gene is left open where the match is weak.

V,D,J,length,DNA,CDR3
TRBV7-9,-,TRBJ2-6,15,TGTGCCAGCAGCTTAGCAGAGACTGGGGCCAACGTCCTGACTTTC,CASSLAETGANVLTF
TRBV9,TRBD2,TRBJ2-1,16,TGTGCCAGCAGCGTCGGGTGGCGGGAGGGCCGAAATGAGCAGTTCTTC,CASSVGWREGRNEQFF
TRBV19,-,TRBJ1-3,15,TGTGCCAGTAGTATTCTGGGGCACTCTGGAAACACCATATATTTT,CASSILGHSGNTIYF
TRBV4-2,-,TRBJ2-6,16,TGTGCCAGCAGTGACACGCCGTGGTCTGGGGCCAACGTCCTGACTTTC,CASSDTPWSGANVLTF
TRBV18,TRBD1,TRBJ1-6,17,TGTGCCAGCTCACCCCAGGAGGGGGCGACCTATAATTCACCCCTCCACTTT,CASSPQEGATYNSPLHF
TRBV3-1/TRBV3-2,-,TRBJ2-3,13,TGTGCCAGCAGCCAAGGAAGCCCAGATACGCAGTATTTT,CASSQGSPDTQYF
TRBV30,-,TRBJ1-3,12,TGTGCCTGGAGTAAACAGGGAAACACCATATATTTT,CAWSKQGNTIYF
TRBV27,TRBD1,TRBJ1-2,14,TGTGCCAGCAGCCGGGACAGGGGGCAGGGTGGCTACACCTTC,CASSRDRGQGGYTF
TRBV28,TRBD2,TRBJ2-7,15,TGTGCCAGCAGTTTAGGCCTAGCGGGATCCTACGAGCAGTACTTC,CASSLGLAGSYEQYF
TRBV3-1/TRBV3-2,TRBD1,TRBJ1-1,14,TGTGCCAGCAGCCATGAGACAGGGGGCACTGAAGCTTTCTTT,CASSHETGGTEAFF
TRBV7-9,-,TRBJ1-4,15,TGTGCCAGCAGCTTTGCCGGGAGTGGGGCGGAAAAACTGTTTTTT,CASSFAGSGAEKLFF